Listed here are 29 T cell receptor beta chains from one sample, sequenced in a study of CD4 T cells in relation to SARS-CoV-2 and coronaviruses. Unexposed donor CD4+ T cells date from 2011-2018, before the COVID-19 pandemic. CD4+ T cells were isolated from the cells after more than nine days of culture. No antigen has been assigned to these receptors. Clones were sequenced by immunoSEQ multiplex PCR, and TCRdb holds only the in-frame ones, with some missing. The table records some 21,000 clones, around 75% of them present only once. Sequencing was performed on CD4+ T cells from PBMCs, cultured in vitro. The receptors here all came from a human donor in good health.

This sequence joins TRBV6-5 and TRBJ1-5; D perhaps matches TRBD1 (5 bases). The length of the CDR3 is 13 residues. Germline assignment: CDR1 MNHEY and CDR2 SVGAGI. V was clipped by 7 bases and J by 3 bases, with 10 bases between them. CDR3 nucleotides: TGTGCCAGCACCAGGGAGGTCAATCAGCCCCAGCATTTT. It yields the protein CASTREVNQPQHF.

This chain uses TRBV4-2 with TRBJ1-4, with D uncertain. The ends were cut back, 0 bases at V and 7 bases at J, with 12 bases in the middle. Germline CDR1 LGHNA, CDR2 YNFKEQ. The length of the CDR3 is 15 residues. The CDR3 sequence is CASSQDVSGGEKLFF. The CDR3 DNA reads TGTGCCAGCAGCCAAGACGTTAGCGGCGGTGAAAAACTGTTTTTT.

The V and J genes are TRBV5-6 and TRBJ2-3; a weak D match, TRBD2 (5 bases). Germline CDR1 and CDR2: SGHDT and YYEEEE. The CDR3 is made up of 13 amino acids. Deletions cut 4 bases from V and 6 bases from J, with 12 bases between. The CDR3 loop is CASSGGRLDTQYF. The CDR3 nucleotides read TGTGCCAGCAGCGGAGGACGGCTGGATACGCAGTATTTT.

The rearrangement links TRBV27 to TRBJ2-5; 15 bases agree with TRBD2. The CDR3 runs to 17 residues. The trim removed 6 bases at V and 5 bases at J, leaving 10 bases unmatched. Germline-derived CDR1 and CDR2 are MNHEY and SMNVEV (reference sequence). CDR3 amino acids: CASRPRTSGGAGETQYF. DNA for the CDR3: TGTGCCAGCAGGCCGAGGACTAGCGGGGGGGCAGGGGAGACCCAGTACTTC.

The V gene is TRBV11-2, the J gene TRBJ1-2, with TRBD1 identical over 7 bases. The CDR3 is 14 amino acids. The V segment lost 5 bases and the J segment 5 bases; nucleotides outside the gene matches: 8. Germline V CDR1 and CDR2: SGHAT, FQNNGV. CDR3 region: CASSPTTGSYGYTF. DNA of the CDR3: TGTGCCAGCAGCCCAACGACAGGGTCATATGGCTACACCTTC. Full variable domain (remainder filled in from reference TRBV11-2 and TRBJ1-2): EAGVAQSPRYKIIEKRQSVAFWCNPISGHATLYWYQQILGQGPKLLIQFQNNGVVDDSQLPKDRFSAERLKGVDSTLKIQPAKLEDSAVYLCASSPTTGSYGYTFGSGTRLTVV.

The chain uses TRBV4-3 and TRBJ2-7; D is undetermined. V was trimmed by 2 bases and J by 4 bases, leaving 9 bases between them. Germline loops: CDR1 LGHNA, CDR2 YSLEER. CDR3 length: 13 amino acids. This CDR3 reads CASSQRVFYEQYF. CDR3 sequence (DNA): TGCGCCAGCAGCCAAAGGGTTTTTTACGAGCAGTACTTC.

The chain recombines TRBV5-1 with TRBJ2-3; D gene unclear. Looked up from germline, CDR1 is SGHRS and CDR2 is YFSETQ. This CDR3 is 12 amino acids long. V was clipped by 1 base and J by 2 bases, with 2 bases between them. The CDR3 DNA follows: TGCGCCAGCAGCTTGACCACAGATACGCAGTATTTT. Residues: CASSLTTDTQYF.

V is TRBV7-2 and J is TRBJ1-1, with a tentative D call TRBD1 (5 bases). The V gene lost 0 bases and the J gene lost 1 base, with 9 bases spanning the gap. Germline CDR1 is SGHTA and CDR2 is FQGNSA. The CDR3 covers 15 residues. DNA for the CDR3: TGTGCCAGCAGCTTAGCGGCGGGGACGAACACTGAAGCTTTCTTT. Its protein product is CASSLAAGTNTEAFF.

J is TRBJ1-3 and V is TRBV5-6; 8 bases map to TRBD1. Germline assignment: CDR1 SGHDT and CDR2 YYEEEE. Trimming cost V 2 bases and J 2 bases; bases outside gene matches: 12. This CDR3 spans 18 amino acids. The CDR3 loop is CASSFFIGQGLTGNTIYF. The CDR3 bases are TGTGCCAGCAGCTTCTTTATCGGACAGGGATTAACTGGAAACACCATATATTTT.

The rearrangement uses TRBV5-1 and TRBJ2-1; 8 bases map to TRBD1. The CDR3 contains 15 residues. Germline V gene lookup returns CDR1 SGHRS and CDR2 YFSETQ. V was pared by 3 bases and J by 3 bases, with 5 bases of the junction left unmatched. This CDR3 reads CASSSQGADYNEQFF. The CDR3 DNA reads as TGCGCCAGCAGCTCGCAGGGGGCAGACTACAATGAGCAGTTCTTC.

The chain uses TRBV19 and TRBJ2-7; TRBD2 matches 8 bases. The CDR3 is 15 amino acids. The germline CDR1 and CDR2 sequences are LNHDA and SQIVND (reference sequence). V trimming: 2 bases; J trimming: 2 bases; junction bases outside the gene matches: 5. The CDR3 DNA reads TGTGCCAGTAGTATATTAGCGGGATCAACCTACGAGCAGTACTTC. The encoded protein is CASSILAGSTYEQYF.

This clone was seen only once. This chain uses TRBV12-3 or TRBV12-4 with TRBJ2-2; D gene ambiguous. CDR3 size: 13 residues. Trimming removed 3 bases at V and 3 bases at J, with 5 bases between. CDR3 loop: CASSFLDTGELFF. As DNA, the CDR3 is TGTGCCAGCAGTTTTTTGGACACCGGGGAGCTGTTTTTT.

The chain carries TRBV4-3 and TRBJ1-4; possibly TRBD1 for D (5 bases). V gave up 0 bases and J gave up 2 bases, with 16 bases separating them. The CDR3 sequence is 18 residues long. Germline V gene lookup returns CDR1 LGHNA and CDR2 YSLEER. The CDR3 region is CASSQDEGGDLTNEKLFF. The CDR3 bases are TGCGCCAGCAGCCAAGACGAGGGCGGGGACTTGACTAATGAAAAACTGTTTTTT.

This clone was found a few times. The chain recombines TRBV30 with TRBJ1-1; D is unclear. The CDR3 sequence is 11 residues long. Germline V gene lookup returns CDR1 GTSNPN and CDR2 SVGIG (reference sequence). With 0 bases removed from V and 11 bases from J, the gap between germline ends came to 10 bases. The CDR3: CAWSVHAGAFF. CDR3 DNA sequence: TGTGCCTGGAGTGTACACGCCGGGGCTTTCTTT.

The V and J genes are TRBV5-4 and TRBJ2-7; 9 bases line up with TRBD2. With V trimmed by 5 bases and J by 0 bases, 3 bases remained unmatched. CDR1 is SGHNT and CDR2 is YYREEE in the germline V gene (reference sequence). The CDR3 runs to 14 residues. DNA of the CDR3: TGTGCCAGCAGACCTAGCGGGAACTCCTACGAGCAGTACTTC. Translated: CASRPSGNSYEQYF.

This clone was observed a few times. The chain couples TRBV6-2 or TRBV6-3 to TRBJ1-4, with D possibly being TRBD1 (6 bases). This CDR3 contains 16 residues. V was pared by 5 bases and J by 0 bases, with 13 bases between. Germline lookup yields CDR1 MNHEY and CDR2 SVGEGT. The CDR3 is CASSRQGRATNEKLFF. CDR3 in DNA: TGTGCCAGCAGTCGCCAGGGGAGGGCAACTAATGAAAAACTGTTTTTT.

The rearrangement uses TRBV25-1 and TRBJ1-3; D is perhaps TRBD1 (6 bases). Per the germline V gene, CDR1 is MGHDK and CDR2 is SYGVNS. V lost 5 bases and J lost 2, with 13 bases in between. This CDR3 has 15 amino acids. The CDR3 loop is CASSPPTGTGNTIYF. In DNA form, the CDR3 reads TGTGCCAGCAGTCCTCCTACAGGGACTGGAAACACCATATATTTT.

The chain carries TRBV11-2 and TRBJ1-2; a possible D gene is TRBD1 (5 bases). CDR3 size: 14 residues. Per the germline V gene, CDR1 is SGHAT and CDR2 is FQNNGV. Trimming left V 6 bases short and J 2 bases short, with 13 bases between. The CDR3 here is CASSSRRENYGYTF. CDR3 DNA sequence: TGTGCCAGCAGTTCGCGCAGGGAGAACTATGGCTACACCTTC. Full variable domain (remainder filled in from reference TRBV11-2 and TRBJ1-2): EAGVAQSPRYKIIEKRQSVAFWCNPISGHATLYWYQQILGQGPKLLIQFQNNGVVDDSQLPKDRFSAERLKGVDSTLKIQPAKLEDSAVYLCASSSRRENYGYTFGSGTRLTVV.

V is TRBV19 and J is TRBJ1-2; possibly TRBD1 for D (6 bases). Trimming took off 5 bases at V and 2 bases at J, with 12 bases between the two ends. CDR3 length: 14 amino acids. Germline V lookup: CDR1 LNHDA, CDR2 SQIVND (reference sequence). The CDR3 reads CASSQQTGNYGYTF. For the CDR3, the DNA is TGTGCCAGTAGTCAGCAAACAGGGAACTATGGCTACACCTTC.

J is TRBJ2-2 and V is TRBV9; 10 bases line up with TRBD2. The CDR3 spans 17 residues. V dropped 0 bases and J dropped 2; count of bases not matched to a gene: 4. The germline gives CDR1 SGDLS, CDR2 YYNGEE. The CDR3 DNA follows: TGTGCCAGCAGCGTAGGGCTAGCGGGGGAAAACACCGGGGAGCTGTTTTTT. Protein sequence: CASSVGLAGENTGELFF. The full variable domain, rest sourced from reference TRBV9 and TRBJ2-2, is DSGVTQTPKHLITATGQRVTLRCSPRSGDLSVYWYQQSLDQGLQFLIQYYNGEERAKGNILERFSAQQFPDLHSELNLSSLELGDSALYFCASSVGLAGENTGELFFGEGSRLTVL.

The rearrangement joins TRBV6-5 to TRBJ2-2; perhaps D is TRBD1 or TRBD2 (5 bases each). V was clipped by 7 bases and J by 1 base, with 10 bases between them. Germline V gene sequence: CDR1 MNHEY, CDR2 SVGAGI. This CDR3 spans 14 amino acids. CDR3 amino acids: CASMGRQNTGELFF. The CDR3 DNA reads TGTGCCAGCATGGGACGGCAGAACACCGGGGAGCTGTTTTTT.

This chain joins TRBV10-1 and TRBJ1-1, with D possibly TRBD1 on 6 matching bases. The germline V and J ends were trimmed by 5 bases and 3 bases, with 19 bases remaining between them. In germline, CDR1 is WNHNN, CDR2 SYGVQD (reference sequence). The CDR3 runs to 16 residues. The CDR3 sequence is CASSNAGGMRHTEAFF. The CDR3 DNA reads as TGCGCCAGCAGTAACGCCGGGGGCATGAGGCACACTGAAGCTTTCTTT.

This clone occurred once. The chain carries TRBV6-5 and TRBJ2-1; 10 bases align to TRBD2. The germline V gene has CDR1 MNHEY and CDR2 SVGAGI. The CDR3 has 14 amino acids. V lost 4 bases and J lost 10; bases outside the gene matches: 7. DNA of the CDR3: TGTGCCAGCAGTTCAAGCGGGGGGGTTAAAGAGCAGTTCTTC. Amino acid sequence: CASSSSGGVKEQFF.

V and J are TRBV7-2 and TRBJ2-4; D is perhaps TRBD1 or TRBD2 (5 bases each). The V and J ends lost 4 bases and 0 bases respectively, with 13 bases between them. Germline CDR1 SGHTA, CDR2 FQGNSA. The CDR3 extends over 16 amino acids. The CDR3 reads CASSWGREIAKNIQYF. The CDR3 DNA sequence: TGTGCCAGCAGCTGGGGACGTGAAATAGCCAAAAACATTCAGTACTTC.

The chain has TRBV5-8 and TRBJ2-1, with D unclear. V lost 0 bases, J lost 2 bases, and 6 bases lay in between. CDR1 is SGHTS and CDR2 is YDEGEE in the germline V gene. The CDR3 length is 14 residues. CDR3 in amino acids: CASSLGHPYNEQFF. The CDR3 coding sequence is TGTGCCAGCAGCTTGGGACACCCCTACAATGAGCAGTTCTTC. The complete variable domain, with remaining parts taken from reference TRBV5-8 and TRBJ2-1, reads EAGVTQSPTHLIKTRGQQATLRCSPISGHTSVYWYQQALGLGLQFLLWYDEGEERNRGNFPPRFSGRQFPNYSSELNVNALELEDSALYLCASSLGHPYNEQFFGPGTRLTVL.

A single count supports this clone. The rearrangement links TRBV5-1 to TRBJ2-3; 7 bases align to TRBD2. The CDR3 consists of 15 residues. CDR1 and CDR2 from the germline V gene are SGHRS and YFSETQ. V lost 0 bases, J lost 4 bases, and 5 bases stayed unmatched. The CDR3 reads CASSLVASGSDTQYF. CDR3 nucleotide sequence: TGCGCCAGCAGCTTGGTGGCTAGCGGTTCAGATACGCAGTATTTT.

The V call is TRBV29-1, the J call TRBJ2-2; D call uncertain. The CDR3 totals 13 residues. The germline V gene has CDR1 SQVTM and CDR2 ANQGSEA. V was clipped by 4 bases and J by 4 bases, with 10 bases between them. The CDR3 region is CSVGGMSTGELFF. The CDR3 DNA sequence: TGCAGCGTTGGGGGTATGAGCACCGGGGAGCTGTTTTTT.

The chain has TRBV11-2 and TRBJ2-1; D not certain. Trimming left V 5 bases short and J 0 bases short, with 11 bases between. The length of the CDR3 is 15 residues. Germline V gene data show CDR1 as SGHAT and CDR2 as FQNNGV. The CDR3 here is CASSQRLSSYNEQFF. As DNA, the CDR3 is TGTGCCAGCAGCCAACGACTGAGCTCCTACAATGAGCAGTTCTTC.

The chain recombines TRBV19 with TRBJ2-4; D remains ambiguous. The V gene lost 2 bases and the J gene lost 0 bases, with 11 bases spanning the gap. The CDR3 sequence is 16 residues long. CDR1 and CDR2 (germline): LNHDA, SQIVND (reference sequence). The CDR3 here is CASSIRAPLAKNIQYF. As DNA, the CDR3 is TGTGCCAGTAGTATAAGGGCCCCTTTAGCCAAAAACATTCAGTACTTC.